This TCR beta chain was sequenced during a study of cytomegalovirus exposure and HLA in healthy donors. Study results and caveats: Productive status was seen about 90% or about 30% of the time for most TCR beta V segments in an earlier analysis.

PCR used 60 Vbeta primers and 13 Jbeta primers. The method was immunoSEQ multiplex PCR; TCRdb's version includes in-frame clones alone and lacks a portion of them. Seen here are roughly 150,000 clones, around three quarters observed once, and the top ten hold about 6.8%. Regarding this clone: Its antigen is undetermined.

The clonotype was recovered from a man between 40 and 49 years old in good health and CMV-seropositive. Sequencing input: PBMCs.

The CDR3: CASSLGGSHDEQFF. DNA of the CDR3: TGTGCCAGCAGTTTAGGTGGGAGTCATGATGAGCAGTTCTTC. This chain uses TRBV28 with TRBJ2-1; the D gene is possibly TRBD2 (5 bases). The CDR3 has 14 residues. The V and J ends lost 2 bases and 8 bases respectively, with 13 bases between them. Germline V gene data show CDR1 as MDHEN and CDR2 as SYDVKM.